The rows below give T cell receptor beta chains drawn from one sample of a study of technical replicates of blood from a handful of donors. Data came from immunoSEQ multiplex PCR; TCRdb stores just in-frame clones and leaves some out. The sample holds around 80,000 clones, nearly 98% seen once. Material: T cells isolated from PBMCs. These TCRs come from a human donor in good health. Both conserved end residues are part of each CDR3. A D gene is named only where the DNA matches it firmly. Rows may omit the clone size; those that give it use once, few, many or a size class.

D gene	V gene	J gene	clone size	CDR3 DNA	CDR3 protein
TRBD2	TRBV7-6	TRBJ2-3	NA	TGTGCCAGCAGCATCATAGCGGGGGGTGGCACAGATACGCAGTATTTT	CASSIIAGGGTDTQYF
NA	TRBV6-5	TRBJ1-5	NA	TGTGCCAGCAGTTACTCGCCAGGTGGCCAGCCCCAGCATTTT	CASSYSPGGQPQHF
NA	TRBV6-5	TRBJ2-7	NA	TGTGCCAGCAGTTACTTACAGGGAGCCCCCTACGAGCAGTACTTC	CASSYLQGAPYEQYF
NA	TRBV11-3	TRBJ2-5	NA	TGTGCCAGCAGCTTAGGGCCGGAGGAGACCCAGTACTTC	CASSLGPEETQYF
TRBD1	TRBV2	TRBJ2-4	NA	TGTGCCAGCAGGGGGACAGGGGGCTTTAACATTCAGTACTTC	CASRGTGGFNIQYF
NA	TRBV4-1	TRBJ1-2	NA	TGCGCCAGCAGCCAAGACAGCCAGGGAGGGGGAATTGGCTACACCTTC	CASSQDSQGGGIGYTF
NA	TRBV5-1	TRBJ2-7	NA	TGCGCCAGCAGCCTGACCATAACCAGCGGGACATCCGAGCAGTACTTC	CASSLTITSGTSEQYF
TRBD2	TRBV28	TRBJ2-7	NA	TGTGCCAGCAGTACCCCTCGAGCGGGGACCTCCTACGAGCAGTACTTC	CASSTPRAGTSYEQYF
TRBD1	TRBV28	TRBJ2-5	NA	TGTGCCAGCAGGGCGACCTGGACAGGGGGTCTGGAGACCCAGTACTTC	CASRATWTGGLETQYF
NA	TRBV29-1	TRBJ1-3	NA	TGCAGCGCCAGGACAGAGGCTGACACCATATATTTT	CSARTEADTIYF
NA	TRBV4-1	TRBJ1-2	NA	TGCGCCAGCAGCCAAGCACCAGCGCGGACCAGACAGGCCTCCTATGGCTACACCTTC	CASSQAPARTRQASYGYTF
TRBD1	TRBV19	TRBJ2-6	NA	TGTGCCAGTAGTTCCCGGGGCAGGGGGAAAACTGGGGCCAACGTCCTGACTTTC	CASSSRGRGKTGANVLTF
NA	TRBV7-8	TRBJ1-5	NA	TGTGCCAGCAGCTACCAGATAAGCAATCAGCCCCAGCATTTT	CASSYQISNQPQHF
NA	TRBV18	TRBJ1-2	NA	TGTGCCAGCTCACCCACAGGAGCAAGTACGGTAAATGGCTACACCTTC	CASSPTGASTVNGYTF
NA	TRBV18	TRBJ2-3	NA	TGTGCCAGCTCACCAGCGGATACGCAGTATTTT	CASSPADTQYF
NA	TRBV5-1	TRBJ2-3	once	TGCGCCAGCAGCTTGGGTGGGGGGGCAAGAACGCAGTATTTT	CASSLGGGARTQYF
TRBD1	TRBV5-4	TRBJ2-7	NA	TGTGCCAGCAGCTACAACACCCGGGACAGTTACGAGCAGTACTTC	CASSYNTRDSYEQYF
TRBD2	TRBV6-1	TRBJ2-1	NA	TGTGCCAGCAGTATGAGCGGGAGTAGAGGGAATGAGCAGTTCTTC	CASSMSGSRGNEQFF
NA	TRBV5-1	TRBJ2-2	NA	TGCGCCAGCAGCTTAGACAGGCCGTCCACCGGGGAGCTGTTTTTT	CASSLDRPSTGELFF
TRBD1	TRBV5-1	TRBJ1-5	NA	TGCGCCAGCAGCTTAGGGACAGTTAATCAGCCCCAGCATTTT	CASSLGTVNQPQHF
NA	TRBV5-1	TRBJ2-7	NA	TGCGCCAGCAGCTGGGGATCTGAGGGCCCCGAGCAGTACTTC	CASSWGSEGPEQYF
TRBD1	TRBV7-2	TRBJ1-4	NA	TGTGCCAGCAGCCCGAGTCCCGGGACAGGGGCGGGAGGTGAAAAACTGTTTTTT	CASSPSPGTGAGGEKLFF
NA	TRBV28	TRBJ1-1	NA	TGTGCCAGCAGTTTTGGAGACAGGAACACTGAAGCTTTCTTT	CASSFGDRNTEAFF
NA	TRBV28	TRBJ2-2	NA	TGTGCCAGCAGTTCCCCAAAGTCGTTGGCAGGGGCCGGGGAGCTGTTTTTT	CASSSPKSLAGAGELFF
NA	TRBV29-1	TRBJ1-3	NA	TGCAGCGTTGTTGTGCGGGCGCGTAGGGACACCATATATTTT	CSVVVRARRDTIYF
TRBD1	TRBV28	TRBJ2-7	NA	TGTGCCAGCAGTTGGACAGGGGGCGGGGGGGACGAGCAGTACTTC	CASSWTGGGGDEQYF
NA	TRBV2	TRBJ1-1	NA	TGTGCCAGCGGACCAGGGCTTACTGAAGCTTTCTTT	CASGPGLTEAFF
NA	TRBV4-1	TRBJ2-2	NA	TGCGCCAGCAGCCAAGATGACACAGCCGCGAACACCGGGGAGCTGTTTTTT	CASSQDDTAANTGELFF
TRBD1	TRBV9	TRBJ1-2	NA	TGTGCCAGCAGCGCGGACAGGGAAGGCAATGGCTACACCTTC	CASSADREGNGYTF
NA	TRBV6-5	TRBJ2-7	NA	TGTGCCAGCAGTGACAGTTTCTCCTACGAGCAGTACTTC	CASSDSFSYEQYF
NA	TRBV7-9	TRBJ1-1	NA	TGTGCCAGCAGCTTTTCTAACACTGAAGCTTTCTTT	CASSFSNTEAFF
TRBD1	TRBV9	TRBJ2-7	NA	TGTGCCAGCAGCGCGAGGGACAGATCCTACGAGCAGTACTTC	CASSARDRSYEQYF
NA	TRBV11-2	TRBJ2-1	NA	TGTGCCAGCAGCTTAGATCGGTCCCGGGGGTACAATGAGCAGTTCTTC	CASSLDRSRGYNEQFF
NA	TRBV7-9	TRBJ2-7	NA	TGTGCCAGCAGCCCCCCTGGGCGGGACTACGAGCAGTACTTC	CASSPPGRDYEQYF
TRBD1	TRBV18	TRBJ2-1	NA	TGTGCCAGCTCACCGGCGGGACAGGAGGCGTACAATGAGCAGTTCTTC	CASSPAGQEAYNEQFF
NA	TRBV18	TRBJ2-3	NA	TGTGCCAGCTCCCCCCCGGGACTGCGACGTCCCACAGATACGCAGTATTTT	CASSPPGLRRPTDTQYF
NA	TRBV9	TRBJ1-1	NA	TGTGCCAGCAACCCTTCTGGGGGGACTGAAGCTTTCTTT	CASNPSGGTEAFF
NA	TRBV5-6	TRBJ2-5	NA	TGTGCCAGCAGTTATCGAGTTGGGACCCAGTACTTC	CASSYRVGTQYF
NA	TRBV29-1	TRBJ2-5	NA	TGCAGCGTTGTGGTACAGGGAGAGACCCAGTACTTC	CSVVVQGETQYF
NA	TRBV6-1	TRBJ1-1	NA	TGTGCCAGCAGTCTGAGCGGACCAATGAACACTGAAGCTTTCTTT	CASSLSGPMNTEAFF
NA	TRBV11-3	TRBJ1-6	NA	TGTGCCACCACCACGGGGAACTATAATTCACCCCTCCACTTT	CATTTGNYNSPLHF
TRBD1	TRBV6-5	TRBJ1-1	NA	TGTGTTTCCCACGACAGGGCACCCTTACCCCGTGAAGCTTTCTTT	CVSHDRAPLPREAFF
NA	TRBV7-6	TRBJ2-7	NA	TGTGCCAGCAGCTTGGGGACTGGGGCCGGAAACGAGCAGTACTTC	CASSLGTGAGNEQYF
TRBD1	TRBV4-1	TRBJ2-7	NA	TGCGCCAGCAGCGGGGGGACAGGCGTCTACGAGCAGTACTTC	CASSGGTGVYEQYF
NA	TRBV4-1	TRBJ2-1	NA	TGCGCCAGCAGCCAACTCGGGACACAATACAATGAGCAGTTCTTC	CASSQLGTQYNEQFF